This passage covers 10 T cell receptor beta chains from one sample sequenced in a study of molecular identifiers for immune sequencing clone quantification. MiXCR was run by TCRdb on the PCR reads, yielding one entry per CDR3 protein. The sample includes approximately 680,000 distinct CDR3 sequences, over 25% of them seen just once. The sequenced sample was naive CD8+ T cells from blood, with Jurkat cell RNA spiked in. Subset defined: FACS-sorted CD8+CD4-CCR7+CD45RA+ naive T cells. The receptors stem from a human donor in good health. Some libraries in this study had Jurkat cell RNA spiked in.

This clonotype was seen many times. This chain connects TRBV4-2 to TRBJ1-2; 10 bases map to TRBD1. CDR3 length: 15 residues. The germline CDR1 and CDR2 sequences are LGHNA and YNFKEQ. The J segment lost 4 bases and the V segment lost 4 bases, leaving 6 bases of the junction unmatched. CDR3 nucleotide sequence: TGTGCCAGCAGCCCTGAGACAGGGGGCCTCTATGGCTACACCTTC. It specifies CASSPETGGLYGYTF.

As to this clonotype: This may come from a read error, since a much larger clone is one base off. V is TRBV30 and J is TRBJ1-5; D ambiguous. This CDR3 has 15 amino acids. Germline CDR1 reads GTSNPN; CDR2 reads SVGIG (reference sequence). The CDR3 sequence: CARSGSGYSNQPKHF. CDR3 sequence (DNA): TGTGCCCGCTCTGGTTCTGGGTATAGCAATCAGCCCAAGCATTTT.

As concerns this clonotype: Since the CDR3 does not end with the conserved phenylalanine or tryptophan, this likely comes from a read error. The V and J genes are TRBV4-3 and TRBJ2-3; no firm D call. Germline CDR1 is LGHNA and CDR2 is YSLEER. This CDR3 comprises 15 residues. Deletions cut 0 bases from V and 2 bases from J, with 9 bases between. The CDR3 reads CASSQDKAATDTQYL. Written as DNA, the CDR3 is TGCGCCAGCAGCCAAGATAAGGCCGCCACAGATACGCAGTATCTT.

In its sample, this clonotype was seen many times. The rearrangement joins TRBV30 to TRBJ1-1; the D gene is possibly TRBD1 (6 bases). CDR3 length equals 14 residues. Germline V gives CDR1 GTSNPN, CDR2 SVGIG (reference sequence). V lost 4 bases, J lost 1 base, and 13 bases lay in between. The CDR3 is CAWTWTDSNTEAFF. In DNA, the CDR3 is TGTGCCTGGACCTGGACAGACTCGAACACTGAAGCTTTCTTT.

J is TRBJ2-1 and V is TRBV4-3, with 13 bases identical to TRBD2. Trimming cost V 0 bases and J 8 bases; bases outside gene matches: 16. CDR3 length equals 20 residues. CDR1 LGHNA and CDR2 YSLEER come from the germline V gene. The chain's CDR3 is CASSQDLTSGGAIPFDEQFF. The CDR3 nucleotides read TGCGCCAGCAGCCAAGATCTAACTAGCGGGGGGGCAATACCCTTCGATGAGCAGTTCTTC.

This chain joins TRBV6-5 and TRBJ2-5; D is undetermined. Germline values: CDR1 MNHEY, CDR2 SVGAGI. The CDR3 loop spans 15 amino acids. V was pared by 0 bases and J by 1 base, with 9 bases between. The CDR3 nucleotides are TGTGCCAGCAGTTACTCTCAGAATTCCCAAGAGACCCAGTACTTC. This codes for CASSYSQNSQETQYF.

This clonotype came up many times. The genes are TRBV9 and TRBJ2-7, with D hard to call. This CDR3 is 14 amino acids long. Germline CDR1 is SGDLS and CDR2 is YYNGEE. The ends were cut back, 4 bases at V and 2 bases at J, with 13 bases in the middle. The CDR3 DNA reads TGTGCCAGCAGCTCTGGAACCTCAACCTACGAGCAGTACTTC. Protein: CASSSGTSTYEQYF.

This clonotype occurred many times. This rearrangement joins TRBV14 to TRBJ2-1; TRBD2 aligns across 7 bases. V trimming: 0 bases; J trimming: 15 bases; junction bases outside the gene matches: 8. Per the germline V gene, CDR1 is SGHDN and CDR2 is FVKESK. The CDR3 sequence is 13 residues long. CDR3 coding DNA: TGTGCCAGCAGCCAAGACTACGGACTAGTTTGGTTCTTC. This encodes CASSQDYGLVWFF.

This clonotype was found a few times. The CDR3 nucleotides read TGTGCCACCAGCAGAGATCTTTGGACATTTGCTTTCTTT. It is translated as CATSRDLWTFAFF. The J gene is TRBJ1-1, the V gene TRBV15; D possibly corresponds to TRBD1 (5 bases). Germline CDR1 is LNHNV and CDR2 is YYDKDF (reference sequence). The ends were cut back, 0 bases at V and 11 bases at J, with 13 bases in the middle. The CDR3 is 13 amino acids.

This clonotype appeared a few times. The chain links TRBV19 to TRBJ1-5, with 8 bases aligning to TRBD1. Germline V gene sequence: CDR1 LNHDA, CDR2 SQIVND (reference sequence). J gave up 1 base and V 3 bases, and 8 bases lay outside the gene matches. The CDR3 extends over 17 amino acids. The CDR3 sequence is CASSMIPGQGSNQPQHF. The CDR3 DNA is TGTGCCAGTAGTATGATACCTGGACAGGGAAGCAATCAGCCCCAGCATTTT.